These 13 T cell receptor beta chains were sequenced from one sample in a study of cytomegalovirus exposure and HLA in healthy donors. A multiplex PCR was run with 60 Vbeta primers and 13 Jbeta primers. Method: immunoSEQ multiplex PCR; TCRdb's copy keeps in-frame clones and lacks some. The repertoire holds about 210,000 clones, with more than 75% as singletons. Sequencing was carried out using PBMCs. These receptors came from a man aged 40-55 years in good health and CMV-seropositive.

The chain carries TRBV19 and TRBJ2-3; tentatively, D is TRBD2 (7 bases). Germline V gene sequence: CDR1 LNHDA, CDR2 SQIVND (reference sequence). This CDR3 has 13 residues. Trimming pared 10 bases from V and 3 bases from J, leaving 14 bases between. In DNA, the CDR3 is TGTGCCACGCGAGGGGGGGGTACAGATACGCAGTATTTT. Its translation: CATRGGGTDTQYF.

The chain combines TRBV29-1 with TRBJ2-2; weak D call: TRBD1 (6 bases). The germline CDR1 and CDR2 sequences are SQVTM and ANQGSEA. V was clipped by 4 bases and J by 0 bases, with 15 bases between them. The CDR3 spans 16 residues. CDR3 sequence (DNA): TGCAGCGTTGGGACAGCCTATGCCACGAACACCGGGGAGCTGTTTTTT. Its protein is CSVGTAYATNTGELFF.

The rearrangement links TRBV20-1 to TRBJ2-3; a weak D match, TRBD2 (7 bases). The CDR3 has 11 residues. The germline gives CDR1 DFQATT, CDR2 SNEGSKA (reference sequence). CDR3 in DNA: TGCAGCTCTTCGACCGGGGGGCTTCAGTATTTT. Translated: CSSSTGGLQYF.

About this clone: The sample carries other DNA sequences with the same CDR3. The rearrangement links TRBV6-5 to TRBJ1-1; D is ambiguous. V was cut by 0 bases and J by 2 bases, with 7 bases left in between. This CDR3 region has 14 residues. Germline V lookup: CDR1 MNHEY, CDR2 SVGAGI. The CDR3 reads CASSYSGRNTEAFF. In nucleotides, the CDR3 is TGTGCCAGCAGTTACTCTGGCAGAAACACTGAAGCTTTCTTT.

This sequence joins TRBV9 and TRBJ2-1, with TRBD1 identical over 8 bases. The CDR3 contains 16 residues. V was clipped by 4 bases and J by 0 bases; unmatched bases: 6. Per the germline V gene, CDR1 is SGDLS and CDR2 is YYNGEE. CDR3 amino acids: CASSSSGTGSYNEQFF. DNA of the CDR3: TGTGCCAGCAGCTCCTCCGGGACAGGCTCCTACAATGAGCAGTTCTTC.

The chain uses TRBV19 and TRBJ1-1; 8 nucleotides line up with TRBD1. CDR1 LNHDA and CDR2 SQIVND come from the germline V gene (reference sequence). The CDR3 runs 16 residues. The ends lost 0 bases at V and 1 base at J; junction bases unmatched: 4. The CDR3, as DNA: TGTGCCAGTAGTATAGACTCCACAGGGGGGAACACTGAAGCTTTCTTT. It specifies CASSIDSTGGNTEAFF.

This clone was counted between two and nine times. The chain joins TRBV29-1 to TRBJ2-1; 13 nucleotides align to TRBD2. Germline-derived CDR1 and CDR2 are SQVTM and ANQGSEA. V shed 4 bases, J shed 3 bases, and the junction held 6 bases outside the gene matches. The CDR3 has 16 amino acids. Here the CDR3 DNA reads TGCAGCGTTGGACCACTAGCGGGAGGGAGCTACAATGAGCAGTTCTTC. Translating gives CSVGPLAGGSYNEQFF.

V gene TRBV15 combines with J gene TRBJ1-2; the match to TRBD1 covers 7 bases. CDR3 length: 14 residues. Germline CDR1 is LNHNV and CDR2 is YYDKDF (reference sequence). V lost 5 bases, J lost 0 bases, and 3 bases stayed unmatched. As DNA, the CDR3 is TGTGCCACCAGCCCGGGACAGTCTAACTATGGCTACACCTTC. Translated, it gives CATSPGQSNYGYTF.

The chain links TRBV15 to TRBJ2-1, with a tentative D call TRBD2 (6 bases). Germline values: CDR1 LNHNV, CDR2 YYDKDF (reference sequence). The CDR3 runs to 17 residues. The V gene lost 2 bases and the J gene lost 4 bases, with 18 bases spanning the gap. The CDR3 bases are TGTGCCACCAGCAGATCCCGGACTGACGGGGGTTACAATGAGCAGTTCTTC. Its protein product is CATSRSRTDGGYNEQFF.

V gene TRBV5-6 combines with J gene TRBJ1-2; tentative D call: TRBD1 (5 bases). The CDR3 consists of 16 residues. Per the germline V gene, CDR1 is SGHDT and CDR2 is YYEEEE. With 0 bases removed from V and 2 bases from J, the gap between germline ends came to 14 bases. The DNA for the CDR3 is TGTGCCAGCAGCTTGGCCCCGGGACGGGGGAACTATGGCTACACCTTC. Its translation is CASSLAPGRGNYGYTF.

The chain employs TRBV7-9 and TRBJ2-1; D perhaps matches TRBD1 (6 bases). V was clipped by 2 bases and J by 2 bases, with 13 bases between them. The length of the CDR3 is 16 residues. Germline CDR1 and CDR2: SEHNR and FQNEAQ (reference sequence). This CDR3 reads CASSLPLRDTYNEQFF. The CDR3 bases are TGTGCCAGCAGCTTACCTCTCCGGGACACCTACAATGAGCAGTTCTTC.

Points on this clone: This CDR3 is also generated by other DNA sequences in the sample. The genes are TRBV18 and TRBJ1-1; D unresolved. CDR3 length: 13 amino acids. The germline V and J ends were trimmed by 2 bases and 1 base, with 5 bases remaining between them. Germline CDR1 is KGHSH and CDR2 is LQKENI. In DNA form, the CDR3 reads TGTGCCAGCTCACCAGGAGGGAACACTGAAGCTTTCTTT. This translates into CASSPGGNTEAFF.

This chain connects TRBV5-1 to TRBJ2-2; TRBD2 matches 13 bases. This CDR3 contains 14 residues. J was trimmed by 4 bases and V by 7 bases; bases with no gene match: 1. From germline, CDR1 is SGHRS and CDR2 YFSETQ. The CDR3 here is CASGLAGVTGELFF. DNA for the CDR3: TGCGCCAGCGGACTAGCGGGAGTCACCGGGGAGCTGTTTTTT.